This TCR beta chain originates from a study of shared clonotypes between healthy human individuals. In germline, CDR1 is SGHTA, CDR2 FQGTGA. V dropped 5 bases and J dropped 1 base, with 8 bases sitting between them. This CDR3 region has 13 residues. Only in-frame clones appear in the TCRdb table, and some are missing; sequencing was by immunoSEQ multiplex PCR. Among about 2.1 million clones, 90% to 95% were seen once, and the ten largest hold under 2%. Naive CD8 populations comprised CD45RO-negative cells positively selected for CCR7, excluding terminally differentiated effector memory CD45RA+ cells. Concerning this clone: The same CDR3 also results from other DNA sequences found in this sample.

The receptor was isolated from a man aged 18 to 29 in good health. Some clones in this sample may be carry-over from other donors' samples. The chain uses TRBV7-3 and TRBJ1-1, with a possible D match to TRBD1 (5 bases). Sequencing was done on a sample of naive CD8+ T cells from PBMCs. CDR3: CASSLDRNTEAFF. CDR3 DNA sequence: TGTGCCAGCAGCCTTGACAGGAACACTGAAGCTTTCTTT.